These 13 T cell receptor delta chains were sequenced from one sample in a study of gamma-delta T cells after stem cell transplantation. TCRdb used CATT to re-call clones from the RT-PCR reads. The sample gives approximately 2,400 delta-chain clones, 2.5% to 3% of which show up once; roughly a sixth is in the top ten. Sequencing was carried out using gamma-delta T cells. These receptors were obtained from a human donor. It is not recorded whose cells these are; they may come from a transplant donor.

The genes are TRDV2 and TRDJ1; 11 bases map to TRDD3. CDR1 and CDR2 from the germline V gene are GEAIGNYY and EKD. CDR3 length: 17 residues. V lost 0 bases and J lost 3; bases outside the gene matches: 8. The CDR3 DNA is TGTGCCTGTGACACCTTACTGGGGGATAAAGGGCCCGATAAACTCATCTTT. Amino acids: CACDTLLGDKGPDKLIF.

This clone is labeled medium-sized. This sample includes further DNA sequences coding for the same CDR3. The gene calls are TRDV2 and TRDJ1; 8 bases line up with TRDD3. The CDR3 has 15 amino acids. V trimming: 0 bases; J trimming: 7 bases; junction bases outside the gene matches: 9. Germline V lookup: CDR1 GEAIGNYY, CDR2 EKD. CDR3 protein: CACDTCTGGQPKLIF. The CDR3 nucleotides read TGTGCCTGTGACACCTGTACTGGGGGTCAACCTAAACTCATCTTT.

By sample fraction, this clone is medium-sized. The gene calls are TRDV2 and TRDJ1, with TRDD3 identical over 8 bases. The germline CDR1 and CDR2 sequences are GEAIGNYY and EKD. CDR3 size: 16 residues. Trimming took 0 bases from V and 5 from J; bases not matched to a gene: 10. CDR3 bases: TGTGCCTGTGACACCGTAGGGGATACTAATCGGGATAAACTCATCTTT. Translation gives CACDTVGDTNRDKLIF.

This clone was detected a few times. The V gene is TRDV2, the J gene TRDJ1, with TRDD3 identical over 9 bases. The J segment lost 0 bases and the V segment lost 0 bases, leaving 10 bases of the junction unmatched. Germline CDR1 GEAIGNYY, CDR2 EKD. The CDR3 totals 18 residues. CDR3 coding DNA: TGTGCCTGTGACACCCTCCTATTACTGGGGGAGAACACCGATAAACTCATCTTT. It is translated as CACDTLLLLGENTDKLIF.

On this clone: One end of the junction does not line up with germline, which may come from a read error. The V gene is TRDV2, the J gene TRDJ1, with TRDD3 matching 9 bases. This CDR3 contains 16 residues. Per the germline V gene, CDR1 is GEAIGNYY and CDR2 is EKD. In DNA form, the CDR3 reads TGTGCCCGTGACATCCTGGGGGATCGGCACACCGATAAACTCATCTTT. As protein: CARDILGDRHTDKLIF.

This clone showed up just a few times. The chain's CDR3 is CACDTLVLGETRYTDKLIF. The CDR3 DNA reads as TGTGCCTGTGACACCCTTGTACTGGGGGAGACAAGGTACACCGATAAACTCATCTTT. The rearrangement uses TRDV2 and TRDJ1; the match to TRDD3 covers 9 bases. Germline-derived CDR1 and CDR2 are GEAIGNYY and EKD. CDR3 length: 19 residues. The V gene end was trimmed by 0 bases and the J gene end by 0 bases; junction bases not matched to a gene: 13.

By sample fraction, this clone is medium-sized. A far larger clone is a single base away, which makes a read error likely. Other DNA sequences from this sample encode an identical CDR3 as well. The chain has TRDV2 and TRDJ3, with D perhaps matching TRDD2 (5 bases). This CDR3 has 18 residues. The germline V gene encodes CDR1 GEAIGNYY and CDR2 EKD. The CDR3 DNA reads TGTGCCTGCGACACCGCGTCTCCTAGCTCCTGGGACACCCGACAGATGTTTTTC. Translation: CACDTASPSSWDTRQMFF.

There are a few counts of this clone. This chain connects TRDV2 to TRDJ1; 10 positions agree with TRDD3. CDR1 GEAIGNYY and CDR2 EKD come from the germline V gene. V lost 1 base, J lost 2 bases, and 15 bases stayed unmatched. The CDR3 spans 19 residues. CDR3 sequence (DNA): TGTGCCTGTGACACAGTTTTCCTGGGGGATAATCTCGGAACCGATAAACTCATCTTT. Amino acids: CACDTVFLGDNLGTDKLIF.

The table lists this clone with a few counts. This could be a read error, since a much larger clone is one nucleotide away. The same CDR3 arises from other DNA sequences in this sample as well. The V call is TRDV2, the J call TRDJ1; 13 positions match TRDD3. The CDR3 consists of 17 residues. Trimming cost V 1 base and J 0 bases; bases outside gene matches: 4. Germline V gene data show CDR1 as GEAIGNYY and CDR2 as EKD. The CDR3 region has the DNA TGTGCCTGTGACACAGTACTGGGGGATACGCACACCGATAAACTCATCTTT. Residues: CACDTVLGDTHTDKLIF.

This clone was counted a few times. V is TRDV2 and J is TRDJ1; D is uncertain. This CDR3 is 14 amino acids long. Per germline, CDR1 GEAIGNYY and CDR2 EKD. The germline V and J ends were trimmed by 2 bases and 0 bases, with 9 bases remaining between them. CDR3 amino acids: CACDKMGDTDKLIF. CDR3 DNA sequence: TGTGCCTGTGACAAGATGGGAGACACCGATAAACTCATCTTT.

The sample holds a few counts of this clone. The J gene is TRDJ3, the V gene TRDV2, with D tentatively TRDD3 (6 bases). The CDR3 length is 16 residues. The germline V gene encodes CDR1 GEAIGNYY and CDR2 EKD. V was trimmed by 0 bases and J by 7 bases, leaving 12 bases between them. DNA for the CDR3: TGTGCCTGTGACACCTGGGGGTCCGCAGACACCCGACAGATGTTTTTC. Amino acids: CACDTWGSADTRQMFF.

CDR3 residues: CACDTASGKRSWDTRQMFF. Here the CDR3 DNA reads TGTGCCTGTGACACCGCATCGGGGAAGCGGTCCTGGGACACCCGACAGATGTTTTTC. This chain uses TRDV2 with TRDJ3, with D possibly being TRDD3 (5 bases). The length of the CDR3 is 19 residues. Germline CDR1 and CDR2: GEAIGNYY and EKD. Trimming shortened V by 0 bases and J by 1 base, and 15 bases separated the two germline ends.

This clone is labeled medium-sized. In DNA form, the CDR3 reads TGTGCCTGTGACCACATTACTGGGGGGCTAACGTACACCGATAAACTCATCTTT. Translated, it gives CACDHITGGLTYTDKLIF. The chain couples TRDV2 to TRDJ1, with TRDD3 matching 8 bases. CDR1 is GEAIGNYY and CDR2 is EKD in the germline V gene. This CDR3 has 18 amino acids. The V and J ends lost 3 bases and 0 bases, in that order; junction bases with no gene match: 14.